The TCR beta chain described here comes from a study of metastatic and nonmetastatic thyroid tumors. For the study at large: Repertoires were compared across blood and tumor or nodule tissue from malignant and benign thyroid patients.

Findings and limits, study-wide: Reportedly, malignant thyroid tumors had significantly higher TCR beta diversity than benign nodules, in blood and tumor.

This clone was seen only once. Its antigen is still unknown. None of the patients had undergone any treatment ahead of thyroid surgery. Original processing notes: CDR3 differences across clinicopathological groups were used to build a distant-metastasis classifier for papillary thyroid cancer. TCRdb reanalyzed the PCR reads via MiXCR. The authors' filters were not applied to this entry. The sample lists fewer than 20,000 clones; just under 30% were seen once. This TCR was recovered from a male donor with papillary thyroid cancer or a benign thyroid nodule (not recorded which). Some clones in this sample may be carry-over from other donors' samples. The specimen was tumor tissue.

CDR3 sequence reads: CASSRDRGIGNEQFF. As DNA, the CDR3 is TGTGCCAGCAGCCGGGACAGGGGAATTGGGAATGAGCAGTTCTTC. V is TRBV11-2 and J is TRBJ2-1; 10 bases match TRBD1. Germline trimming cut 5 bases from V and 7 bases from J; bases unmatched to any gene: 8. CDR1 is SGHAT, CDR2 FQNNGV, per germline. CDR3 length: 15 residues.